Each of the 27 T cell receptor beta chains below was sequenced from the same sample in a study of T-cell reconstitution after alpha-beta-depleted transplantation in children. Unique molecular identifiers were used to barcode this TCRbeta library. TCRdb itself ran the PCR reads through MiXCR, one entry per CDR3 protein. The sample has hundreds of thousands of distinct CDR3 sequences, roughly 13% seen once. The sequences come from PBMCs, collected before TCRalphabeta/CD19-depleted stem cell transplant. All receptors derive from a girl aged 2 to 10 with congenital amegakaryocytic thrombocytopenia, due to receive a stem cell transplant.

In its sample, this clonotype was seen a few times. The chain is built from TRBV20-1 and TRBJ2-3; 10 bases map to TRBD2. The trim removed 3 bases at V and 3 bases at J, leaving 9 bases unmatched. The CDR3 runs to 16 residues. Per germline, CDR1 DFQATT and CDR2 SNEGSKA (reference sequence). In nucleotides, the CDR3 is TGCAGTGCTAGTCTAGCGGGAGAGGCCTTAACAGATACGCAGTATTTT. Protein: CSASLAGEALTDTQYF.

The chain links TRBV20-1 to TRBJ2-2, with no clear D. This CDR3 contains 13 residues. The germline V and J ends were trimmed by 6 bases and 6 bases, with 14 bases remaining between them. Germline CDR1 DFQATT, CDR2 SNEGSKA (reference sequence). The CDR3 spells CSASNGRSGELFF. The CDR3 coding sequence is TGCAGTGCGTCGAATGGGCGTTCCGGGGAGCTGTTTTTT.

The chain has TRBV5-1 and TRBJ1-2; a weak D match, TRBD1 (5 bases). Germline V CDR1 and CDR2: SGHRS, YFSETQ. The CDR3 contains 14 residues. Trimming cost V 0 bases and J 7 bases, with 13 bases left between them. As DNA, the CDR3 is TGCGCCAGCAGCTTGGGGGGACGGCGTGTTGGCTACACCTTC. It encodes CASSLGGRRVGYTF.

This clonotype showed up just a few times. The V call is TRBV3-1, the J call TRBJ2-7; weak D call: TRBD2 (6 bases). CDR3 length equals 14 residues. V gave up 10 bases and J gave up 0 bases, with 16 bases separating them. Germline assignment: CDR1 LGHDT and CDR2 YNNKEL (reference sequence). CDR3 sequence reads: CATSPGLSSYEQYF. Written as DNA, the CDR3 is TGTGCCACATCGCCGGGACTCAGCTCCTACGAGCAGTACTTC.

This clonotype was seen only a few times. V gene TRBV7-2 combines with J gene TRBJ2-5, with 9 bases identical to TRBD2. The CDR3 is made up of 15 amino acids. J lost 5 bases, V lost 1 base, and 5 bases had no gene match. CDR1 SGHTA and CDR2 FQGNSA come from the germline V gene. This chain's CDR3 is CASSLVGLAAETQYF. The CDR3 DNA reads TGTGCCAGCAGCTTAGTGGGACTAGCTGCGGAGACCCAGTACTTC.

The genes are TRBV12-5 and TRBJ1-5; no reliable D call. Between the trimmed V and J ends, which lost 3 bases and 6 bases, there was a span of 3 bases. Germline V CDR1 and CDR2: LGHNT, FRNRAP. This CDR3 is built from 11 residues. CDR3 protein: CASGLIQPQHF. The CDR3 DNA follows: TGTGCTAGTGGTTTAATTCAGCCCCAGCATTTT.

V is TRBV21-1 and J is TRBJ2-3. TRBV21-1 is annotated as a pseudogene. The CDR3 has 14 amino acids. CDR3 protein: CASSKNGRTDTQYF. In DNA form, the CDR3 reads TGTGCCAGCAGCAAAAACGGCCGCACAGATACGCAGTATTTT.

This clonotype was seen a handful of times. This sequence joins TRBV20-1 and TRBJ2-5; tentatively, D is TRBD1 (5 bases). This CDR3 comprises 15 residues. The V and J ends lost 3 bases and 1 base respectively, with 15 bases between them. The germline V gene encodes CDR1 DFQATT and CDR2 SNEGSKA (reference sequence). The CDR3 DNA is TGCAGTGCTAGCCCCGAGGTGGGGCGCCAAGAGACCCAGTACTTC. Translating gives CSASPEVGRQETQYF.

With regard to this clonotype: A much larger clone lies a single base off, so this may be a read error. The chain links TRBV15 to TRBJ2-1; D is possibly TRBD1 (5 bases). The CDR3 sequence is 13 residues long. CDR1 and CDR2 (germline): LNHNV, YYDKDF (reference sequence). This chain's CDR3 is CAISRAGYTEQFF. The CDR3 DNA follows: TGTGCCATCAGCAGGGCCGGGTACACTGAGCAGTTCTTC.

This sequence joins TRBV29-1 and TRBJ1-1; D unclear. Per the germline V gene, CDR1 is SQVTM and CDR2 is ANQGSEA. The CDR3 totals 13 residues. Trimming cost V 6 bases and J 4 bases, with 15 bases left between them. The CDR3 reads CSVGFASVTEAFF. CDR3 coding DNA: TGCAGCGTAGGGTTTGCGTCGGTCACTGAAGCTTTCTTT.

This clonotype was seen ten or more times. The chain recombines TRBV29-1 with TRBJ2-1; 11 nucleotides align to TRBD1. Germline V lookup: CDR1 SQVTM, CDR2 ANQGSEA. Trimming removed 6 bases from V and 4 bases from J; junction bases left unmatched: 14. The CDR3 is 17 amino acids. The CDR3 DNA follows: TGCAGCGTCAGGACAGGGGGCCGCGTTTTCCCATACAATGAGCAGTTCTTC. Translated: CSVRTGGRVFPYNEQFF.

This clonotype was recorded many times. Germline and junction disagree at one end, which may indicate a read error. The gene calls are TRBV5-1 and TRBJ2-2; D is ambiguous. From germline, CDR1 is SGHRS and CDR2 YFSETQ. The CDR3 runs 14 residues. CDR3 protein: CASSLSAGTGELFF. DNA for the CDR3: TGTGCCAGCAGTTTATCGGCTGGCACCGGGGAGCTGTTTTTT. The full variable domain, rest sourced from reference TRBV5-1 and TRBJ2-2, is KAGVTQTPRYLIKTRGQQVTLSCSPISGHRSVSWYQQTPGQGLQFLFEYFSETQRNKGNFPGRFSGRQFSNSRSEMNVSTLELGDSALYLCASSLSAGTGELFFGEGSRLTVL.

This clonotype was recorded once. The chain recombines TRBV28 with TRBJ2-1; TRBD1 agrees at 10 bases. Germline trimming cut 1 base from V and 0 bases from J; bases unmatched to any gene: 12. The CDR3 covers 20 residues. The germline gives CDR1 MDHEN, CDR2 SYDVKM. The DNA of the CDR3 is TGTGCCAGCAGTTTATCTAGGGGACAGGGGCTTCATAGCTCCTACAATGAGCAGTTCTTC. This sequence encodes CASSLSRGQGLHSSYNEQFF.

This clonotype has only a few counts. This chain links TRBV28 with TRBJ2-1; D unresolved. The CDR3 covers 15 residues. The germline gives CDR1 MDHEN, CDR2 SYDVKM. Trimming took 3 bases from V and 0 from J, leaving 9 bases between them. In nucleotides, the CDR3 is TGTGCCAGCAGTTTTGTGGTGAGCTCCTACAATGAGCAGTTCTTC. Its translation is CASSFVVSSYNEQFF.

About this clonotype itself: A junction boundary mismatches the germline segment, possibly from a read error. The CDR3 sequence: CASSLGSSGNTKYF. Written as DNA, the CDR3 is TGCGCCAGCAGCCTCGGGTCCTCTGGAAACACCAAATATTTT. The V call is TRBV12-3 or TRBV12-4, the J call TRBJ1-3; D gene uncertain. The CDR3 spans 14 residues.

This clonotype was observed at least ten times. The chain carries TRBV20-1 and TRBJ2-3; D not resolved. The CDR3 has 12 residues. Germline CDR1 and CDR2: DFQATT and SNEGSKA (reference sequence). Trimming removed 5 bases from V and 0 bases from J, with 6 bases in between. CDR3 protein: CSAPLSTDTQYF. The CDR3 DNA sequence: TGCAGTGCTCCCCTGAGCACAGATACGCAGTATTTT.

The rearrangement links TRBV5-1 to TRBJ2-2, with unresolved D. V gave up 7 bases and J gave up 2 bases, with 18 bases separating them. From germline, CDR1 is SGHRS and CDR2 YFSETQ. The CDR3 consists of 16 residues. The CDR3 is CASGVRTMGNTGELFF. The CDR3, as DNA: TGCGCCAGCGGTGTTCGGACGATGGGTAACACCGGGGAGCTGTTTTTT.

This chain joins TRBV4-1 and TRBJ2-7; 9 positions agree with TRBD2. Looked up from germline, CDR1 is MGHRA and CDR2 is YSYEKL. This CDR3 region has 18 residues. V lost 0 bases and J lost 2; bases outside the gene matches: 11. The CDR3 DNA reads as TGCGCCAGCAGCCAAGACTCCCTGCCAGCGGGAGGAGCCTACGAGCAGTACTTC. Its protein product is CASSQDSLPAGGAYEQYF.

CDR3 sequence (DNA): TGCAGTGTCCACCCGGGCGCGACTCCCTACGAGCAGTACTTC. Protein product: CSVHPGATPYEQYF. The genes are TRBV20-1 and TRBJ2-7, with D uncertain. Germline V gives CDR1 DFQATT, CDR2 SNEGSKA (reference sequence). CDR3 length: 14 residues. V dropped 7 bases and J dropped 2 bases, with 18 bases sitting between them.

The CDR3 loop reads CASSPGGTSNQPQHF. The CDR3 region has the DNA TGTGCCAGCAGTCCAGGGGGAACGAGCAATCAGCCCCAGCATTTT. The chain has TRBV25-1 and TRBJ1-5, with 7 positions matching TRBD1. V gave up 5 bases and J gave up 1 base; unmatched junction bases: 5. Germline loops: CDR1 MGHDK, CDR2 SYGVNS. The CDR3 loop spans 15 amino acids. The variable domain in full, completed from reference TRBV25-1 and TRBJ1-5, reads EADIYQTPRYLVIGTGKKITLECSQTMGHDKMYWYQQDPGMELHLIHYSYGVNSTEKGDLSSESTVSRIRTEHFPLTLESARPSHTSQYLCASSPGGTSNQPQHFGDGTRLSIL.

This clonotype was observed many times. J is TRBJ2-5 and V is TRBV20-1, with D perhaps given as TRBD1 or TRBD2 (5 bases each). CDR3 length: 13 amino acids. CDR1 and CDR2 from the germline V gene are DFQATT and SNEGSKA (reference sequence). The V end lost 4 bases, the J end lost 4 bases, and 13 bases lay between the germline ends. The CDR3 region has the DNA TGCAGTGCTACGGGACCTTGGGGAGAGACCCAGTACTTC. The encoded protein is CSATGPWGETQYF.

Turning to this clonotype: A much larger clone differs by one base, so this may be a read error. The chain is built from TRBV20-1 and TRBJ2-4, with a tentative D call TRBD2 (5 bases). The CDR3 covers 14 residues. Germline V gives CDR1 DFQATT, CDR2 SNEGSKA (reference sequence). Trimming stripped 6 bases from V and 8 bases from J, with 20 bases between. CDR3 nucleotides: TGCAGTGCCCCAGCTTGGACTCTTCCGGACATTCAGTACTTC. Residues: CSAPAWTLPDIQYF.

The sample holds many counts of this clonotype. The CDR3 region is CASSLRLLATSGFTDTQYF. The DNA of the CDR3 is TGCGCCAGCAGCTTGCGATTACTAGCGACTAGCGGGTTCACAGATACGCAGTATTTT. The chain combines TRBV5-1 with TRBJ2-3; 10 bases agree with TRBD2. CDR1 is SGHRS, CDR2 YFSETQ, per germline. V gave up 1 base and J gave up 2 bases; unmatched junction bases: 13. This CDR3 is built from 19 residues.

This clonotype was counted ten times or more. The chain combines TRBV5-6 with TRBJ1-1; possible D gene TRBD1, 5 bases. The CDR3 loop spans 13 amino acids. Germline V lookup: CDR1 SGHDT, CDR2 YYEEEE. Between the trimmed V and J ends, which lost 0 bases and 10 bases, there was a span of 13 bases. The CDR3 here is CASSLGGGSSAFF. CDR3 in DNA: TGTGCCAGCAGCTTGGGCGGGGGGTCCTCAGCTTTCTTT.

This clonotype has just a few counts. Written as DNA, the CDR3 is TGCAGCGACATACGGGCTGTGCGGTATCGGGGGTTTGGTGGCTACACCTTC. It translates to CSDIRAVRYRGFGGYTF. The V and J genes are TRBV29-1 and TRBJ1-2, with D tentatively TRBD1 (5 bases). The CDR3 contains 17 residues. Germline V gene data show CDR1 as SQVTM and CDR2 as ANQGSEA. The V gene lost 7 bases and the J gene lost 7 bases, with 31 bases spanning the gap.

At least ten counts were recorded for this clonotype. The V and J genes are TRBV5-1 and TRBJ2-1; 7 positions agree with TRBD1. The CDR3 contains 13 residues. Germline-derived CDR1 and CDR2 are SGHRS and YFSETQ. Trimming removed 4 bases from V and 10 bases from J; junction bases left unmatched: 8. The CDR3 here is CASSGNRGREQFF. The CDR3 DNA follows: TGCGCCAGCAGCGGAAACAGGGGAAGGGAGCAGTTCTTC. Drawing the rest from reference TRBV5-1 and TRBJ2-1, the complete variable domain is KAGVTQTPRYLIKTRGQQVTLSCSPISGHRSVSWYQQTPGQGLQFLFEYFSETQRNKGNFPGRFSGRQFSNSRSEMNVSTLELGDSALYLCASSGNRGREQFFGPGTRLTVL.

This clonotype was seen ten or more times. This rearrangement joins TRBV29-1 to TRBJ2-3; the D gene is possibly TRBD1 (6 bases). CDR3 size: 14 residues. The germline V gene has CDR1 SQVTM and CDR2 ANQGSEA. The V and J ends lost 3 bases and 2 bases respectively, with 12 bases between them. CDR3 bases: TGCAGCGTTGATCAGGGGCCCTCCACAGATACGCAGTATTTT. This gives the protein CSVDQGPSTDTQYF.